These T cell receptor beta chains were read from a single sample in a study of shared clonotypes between healthy human individuals. Clones were read by immunoSEQ multiplex PCR, and TCRdb kept only the in-frame ones, dropping some. The sample has hundreds of thousands of clones, approximately 95% seen once. Sequenced: naive CD8+ T cells sorted from blood. These receptors were obtained from a woman aged 25 to 39 in good health. Each CDR3 is given with its conserved first and last residue. D genes are given only for firm matches. Expanded clones get a size class; other rows say once, few or many, or leave the size out.

v_call	j_call	d_call	clone_size	cdr3_aa	cdr3_nt
TRBV6-6	TRBJ2-7	-	-	CASSEGHEQYF	TGCGCCAGCAGTGAGGGCCACGAGCAGTACTTC
TRBV5-1	TRBJ2-7	TRBD1	-	CASSLGTGPYEQYF	TGCGCCAGCAGCTTGGGGACAGGTCCCTACGAGCAGTACTTC
TRBV11-1	TRBJ1-1	-	-	CASSLVWGSEAFF	TGTGCCAGCAGCTTAGTATGGGGGTCCGAAGCTTTCTTT
TRBV4-1	TRBJ2-3	TRBD2	once	CASTRAGGLTDTQYF	TGCGCCAGCACCAGAGCGGGAGGGTTAACAGATACGCAGTATTTT
TRBV7-9	TRBJ2-7	TRBD2	-	CASSIPGAGDSYEQYF	TGTGCCAGCAGCATTCCAGGAGCGGGAGACTCCTACGAGCAGTACTTC
TRBV5-1	TRBJ2-2	-	-	CASSPLRRENTGELFF	TGCGCCAGCAGCCCCCTCCGGAGAGAAAACACCGGGGAGCTGTTTTTT
TRBV11-2	TRBJ2-7	-	-	CASSLDLYEQYF	TGTGCCAGCAGCTTAGATCTATACGAGCAGTACTTC
TRBV29-1	TRBJ2-7	-	-	CSHQDSSYEQYF	TGCAGCCACCAAGACAGTTCCTACGAGCAGTACTTC
TRBV7-8	TRBJ2-5	TRBD2	-	CASSTRLAGGLPGETQYF	TGTGCCAGCAGCACCCGACTAGCGGGAGGCCTCCCGGGAGAGACCCAGTACTTC
TRBV12-2	TRBJ1-1	-	-	CASRLVPPPTTGLTFF	TGTGCAAGTCGCTTAGTTCCCCCCCCGACGACAGGGTTAACTTTCTTT
TRBV28	TRBJ1-2	TRBD1	-	CASSTKTSARTGYRIGYGYTF	TGTGCCAGCAGCACAAAAACATCCGCCAGGACAGGGTATCGGATCGGCTATGGCTACACCTTC
TRBV14	TRBJ2-7	-	-	CASSPLQGWSYEQYF	TGTGCCAGCAGCCCGCTCCAGGGGTGGTCCTACGAGCAGTACTTC
TRBV9	TRBJ2-1	-	-	CASSTRSGGYNEQFF	TGTGCCAGCAGCACGCGTTCGGGCGGGTACAATGAGCAGTTCTTC
TRBV4-1	TRBJ1-4	-	-	CASRRGMSEKLFF	TGCGCCAGCAGGCGAGGGATGAGTGAAAAACTGTTTTTT
TRBV30	TRBJ2-3	-	-	CAWSLRRDPWTDTQYF	TGTGCCTGGAGTCTAAGGCGGGACCCCTGGACAGATACGCAGTATTTT
TRBV11-2	TRBJ2-7	-	-	CASSLRERPYEQYF	TGTGCCAGCAGCTTGAGGGAAAGGCCCTACGAGCAGTACTTC
TRBV29-1	TRBJ2-7	-	once	CSVEDRNSSYEQYF	TGCAGCGTTGAAGATAGGAACAGCTCCTACGAGCAGTACTTC
TRBV11-2	TRBJ2-7	-	-	CASSLAVFSYEQYF	TGTGCCAGCAGCTTAGCTGTCTTCTCCTACGAGCAGTACTTC
TRBV5-6	TRBJ2-1	TRBD2	-	CASSLILADLWGEQFF	TGTGCCAGCAGCTTAATACTAGCGGACCTCTGGGGTGAGCAGTTCTTC
TRBV4-1	TRBJ2-7	TRBD1	-	CASSQRLGQGANEQYF	TGCGCCAGCAGCCAAAGACTTGGACAGGGGGCCAACGAGCAGTACTTC
TRBV2	TRBJ2-1	TRBD2	once	CASSFASGRSYNEQFF	TGTGCCAGCAGTTTCGCTAGCGGGAGATCCTACAATGAGCAGTTCTTC
TRBV7-6	TRBJ2-5	TRBD2	-	CASSRRVGGIQETQYF	TGTGCCAGCAGCCGGAGAGTGGGAGGGATCCAAGAGACCCAGTACTTC
TRBV27	TRBJ1-2	-	-	CASSLSGGSYGYTF	TGTGCCAGCAGTTTATCGGGGGGGAGTTATGGCTACACCTTC
TRBV7-6	TRBJ2-2	TRBD2	once	CASSLVQLAVQTSNTGELFF	TGTGCCAGCAGCTTGGTTCAACTAGCGGTACAGACTTCGAACACCGGGGAGCTGTTTTTT
TRBV19	TRBJ2-7	TRBD2	-	CASSTTSGSSYEQYF	TGTGCCAGTAGTACGACTAGCGGGAGCTCCTACGAGCAGTACTTC
TRBV28	TRBJ2-7	-	-	CASSPGTEQYF	TGTGCCAGCAGTCCAGGGACCGAGCAGTACTTC
TRBV13	TRBJ2-5	-	-	CASSLGSGETQYF	TGTGCCAGCAGCCTAGGGTCTGGAGAGACCCAGTACTTC
TRBV4-1	TRBJ2-5	-	-	CASSQDYIGARETQYF	TGCGCCAGCAGCCAAGATTACATTGGGGCGAGGGAGACCCAGTACTTC
TRBV19	TRBJ1-5	-	-	CASSINVSNQPQHF	TGTGCCAGTAGTATAAATGTTAGCAATCAGCCCCAGCATTTT
TRBV13	TRBJ1-1	TRBD1	-	CASSLGTVPNTEAFF	TGTGCCAGCAGCTTGGGGACAGTACCGAACACTGAAGCTTTCTTT
TRBV27	TRBJ2-7	-	-	CASSWTAHYEQYF	TGTGCCAGCAGTTGGACAGCGCACTACGAGCAGTACTTC
TRBV21-1	TRBJ2-4	-	-	CASSKGKGDRNIQYF	TGTGCCAGCAGCAAAGGAAAGGGGGATCGAAACATTCAGTACTTC
TRBV9	TRBJ2-7	-	-	CASSVASGIYEQYF	TGTGCCAGCAGCGTAGCTTCCGGGATCTACGAGCAGTACTTC
TRBV5-6	TRBJ2-1	TRBD2	-	CASSRTSGMGSVYNEQFF	TGTGCCAGCAGCCGTACTAGCGGGATGGGTTCGGTCTACAATGAGCAGTTCTTC
TRBV2	TRBJ2-5	-	-	CASFQLEGTPVPTQYF	TGTGCCAGCTTTCAACTGGAGGGGACTCCTGTCCCGACCCAGTACTTC
TRBV19	TRBJ1-5	TRBD1	few	CASSMPGTGGNQPQHF	TGTGCCAGTAGTATGCCCGGGACAGGGGGCAATCAGCCCCAGCATTTT
TRBV19	TRBJ1-1	-	-	CASSYRTPNTEAFF	TGTGCCAGTAGTTACCGGACACCAAACACTGAAGCTTTCTTT
TRBV11-2	TRBJ1-1	-	-	CASSFTGPGTEAFF	TGTGCCAGCAGCTTCACAGGGCCGGGCACTGAAGCTTTCTTT
TRBV5-1	TRBJ1-5	-	-	CASSLEGGNQPQHF	TGCGCCAGCAGCTTGGAAGGTGGAAATCAGCCCCAGCATTTT
TRBV7-9	TRBJ1-4	TRBD1	-	CASAQGQVVAWDEKLFF	TGTGCCAGCGCCCAGGGACAGGTGGTTGCTTGGGATGAAAAACTGTTTTTT
TRBV9	TRBJ2-1	-	once	CASSEGSHNRFF	TGTGCCAGCAGCGAGGGTTCCCACAACCGGTTCTTC
TRBV28	TRBJ1-6	-	-	CASSFTPYNSPLHF	TGTGCCAGCAGTTTTACACCATATAATTCACCCCTCCACTTT
TRBV5-1	TRBJ2-7	-	-	CASSLDGRVREQYF	TGCGCCAGCAGCTTGGATGGTAGGGTCCGGGAGCAGTACTTC
TRBV27	TRBJ2-5	-	-	CASSFQGPETQYF	TGTGCCAGCAGTTTCCAGGGGCCAGAGACCCAGTACTTC
TRBV28	TRBJ2-7	-	-	CASHGATQSEQYF	TGTGCCAGCCACGGGGCTACCCAGAGCGAGCAGTACTTC